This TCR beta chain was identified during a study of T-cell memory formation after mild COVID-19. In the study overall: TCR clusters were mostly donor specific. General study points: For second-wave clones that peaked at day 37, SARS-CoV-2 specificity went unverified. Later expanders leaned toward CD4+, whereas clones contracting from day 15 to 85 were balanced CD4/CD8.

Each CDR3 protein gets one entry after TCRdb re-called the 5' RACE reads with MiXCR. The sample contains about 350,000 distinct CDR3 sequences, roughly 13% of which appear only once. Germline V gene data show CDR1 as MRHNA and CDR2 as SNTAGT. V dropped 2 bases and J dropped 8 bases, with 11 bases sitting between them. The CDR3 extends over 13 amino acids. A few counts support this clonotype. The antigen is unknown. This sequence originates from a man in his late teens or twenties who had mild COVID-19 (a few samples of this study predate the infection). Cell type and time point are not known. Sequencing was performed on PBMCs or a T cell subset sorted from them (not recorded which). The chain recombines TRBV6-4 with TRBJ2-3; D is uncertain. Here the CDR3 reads CASSDRPEGTQYF. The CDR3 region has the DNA TGTGCCAGCAGTGACCGCCCCGAAGGTACGCAGTATTTT.